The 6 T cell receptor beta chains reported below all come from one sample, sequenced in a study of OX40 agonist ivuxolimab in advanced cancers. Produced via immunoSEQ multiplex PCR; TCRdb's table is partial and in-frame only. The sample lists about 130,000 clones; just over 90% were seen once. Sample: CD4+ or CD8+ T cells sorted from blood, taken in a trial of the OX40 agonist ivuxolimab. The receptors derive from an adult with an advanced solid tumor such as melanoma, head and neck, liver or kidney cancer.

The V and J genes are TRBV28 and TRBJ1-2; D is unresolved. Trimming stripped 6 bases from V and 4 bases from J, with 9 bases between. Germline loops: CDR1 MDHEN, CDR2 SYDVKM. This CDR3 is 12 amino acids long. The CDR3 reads CASSPTSYGYTF. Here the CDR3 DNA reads TGTGCCAGCAGCCCAACGTCCTATGGCTACACCTTC.

The CDR3 DNA is TGTGCCAGCAGCCAGGAAGCTAGCAATGAGCAGTTCTTC. Encoded protein: CASSQEASNEQFF. The chain employs TRBV4-2 and TRBJ2-1; D call uncertain. V was trimmed by 3 bases and J by 6 bases, leaving 9 bases between them. The CDR3 is 13 residues long. Germline-derived CDR1 and CDR2 are LGHNA and YNFKEQ.

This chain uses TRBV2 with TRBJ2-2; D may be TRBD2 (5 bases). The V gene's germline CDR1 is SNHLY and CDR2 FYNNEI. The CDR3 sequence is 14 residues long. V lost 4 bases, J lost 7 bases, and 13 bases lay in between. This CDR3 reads CASSVRENYGELFF. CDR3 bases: TGTGCCAGCAGTGTGAGGGAAAACTACGGGGAGCTGTTTTTT.

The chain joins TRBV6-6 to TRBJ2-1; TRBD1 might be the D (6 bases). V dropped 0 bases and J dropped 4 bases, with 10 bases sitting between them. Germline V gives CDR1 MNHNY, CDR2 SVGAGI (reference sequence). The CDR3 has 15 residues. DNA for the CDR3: TGTGCCAGCAGTTACTCTGAGGGGGTGTACAATGAGCAGTTCTTC. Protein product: CASSYSEGVYNEQFF.

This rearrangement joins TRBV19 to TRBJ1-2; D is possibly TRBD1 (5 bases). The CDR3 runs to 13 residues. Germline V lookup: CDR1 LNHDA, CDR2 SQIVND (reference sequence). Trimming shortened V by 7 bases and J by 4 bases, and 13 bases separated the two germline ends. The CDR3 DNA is TGTGCCAGTACCCAACCCGGGGGCTATGGCTACACCTTC. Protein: CASTQPGGYGYTF.

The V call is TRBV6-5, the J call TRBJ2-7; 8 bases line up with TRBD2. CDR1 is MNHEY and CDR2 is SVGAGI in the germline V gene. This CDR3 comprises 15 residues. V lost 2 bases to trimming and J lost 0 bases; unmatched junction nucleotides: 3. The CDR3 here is CASSYSGGSSYEQYF. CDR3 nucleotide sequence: TGTGCCAGCAGTTACAGCGGGGGCAGCTCCTACGAGCAGTACTTC.